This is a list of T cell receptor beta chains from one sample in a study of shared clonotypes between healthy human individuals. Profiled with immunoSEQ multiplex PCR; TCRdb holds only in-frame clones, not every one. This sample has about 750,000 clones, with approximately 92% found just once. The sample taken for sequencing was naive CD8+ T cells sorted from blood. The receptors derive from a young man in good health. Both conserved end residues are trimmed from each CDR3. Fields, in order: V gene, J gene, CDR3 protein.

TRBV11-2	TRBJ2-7	ASSLYDGQTYEQY
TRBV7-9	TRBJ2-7	ASSLETSPEQY
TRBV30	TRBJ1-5	AWSVQGQPQH
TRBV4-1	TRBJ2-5	ASSPRQGAGETQY
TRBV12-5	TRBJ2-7	ASGLSYYEQY
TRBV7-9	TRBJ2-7	ASSPTSGRARYEQY
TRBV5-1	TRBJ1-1	ASSGGVNTEAF
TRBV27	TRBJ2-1	ASSFSRVKYNEQF
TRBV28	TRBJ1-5	ASIGVSNQPQH
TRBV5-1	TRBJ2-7	ASSEGVDYEQY
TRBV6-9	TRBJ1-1	ASSYVWTDTEAF
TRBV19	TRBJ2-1	ASRLAGEVVNEQF
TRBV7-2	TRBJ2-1	ASSLVGPLAEGYNEQF
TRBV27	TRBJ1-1	ASEPTFGSTIRVGTEAF
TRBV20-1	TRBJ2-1	SARQLHEQF
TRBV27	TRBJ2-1	ASSLSTSNNEQF
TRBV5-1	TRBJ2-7	ASSLSSGQGREQY
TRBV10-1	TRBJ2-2	ASNRNTGELF
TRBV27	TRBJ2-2	ASSLFRAGLGGSGNTGELF
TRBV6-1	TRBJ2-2	ASTGRGGELF
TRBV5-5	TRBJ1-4	ASSKYRVGNEKLF
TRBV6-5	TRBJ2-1	ASSRDRGIPNEQF
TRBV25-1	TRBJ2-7	ASSEWNRDYEQY
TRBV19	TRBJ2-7	ASSTAGTGGNEQY
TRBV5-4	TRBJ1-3	ASSLVTSSGNTIY
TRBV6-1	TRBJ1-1	ASSEGGASSLNTEAF
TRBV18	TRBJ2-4	ASSPVDGKNIQY
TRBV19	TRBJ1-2	ASSIAENYGYT
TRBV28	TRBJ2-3	ASRWTSGVRTDTQY
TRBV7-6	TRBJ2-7	ASSQSGGFSYEQY
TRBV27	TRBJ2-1	ATISPSQPYNEQF
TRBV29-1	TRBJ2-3	RAGSGTPDGTQY
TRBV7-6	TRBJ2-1	ASSLEGSGVGNNEQF
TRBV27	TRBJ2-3	ASRISAGSTDTQY
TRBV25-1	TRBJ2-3	ASSGRISTDTQY
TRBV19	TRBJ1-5	ASSLRGPQH
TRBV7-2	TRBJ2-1	ASSLGLRQWF
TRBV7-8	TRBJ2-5	ASSRSLAGQETQY
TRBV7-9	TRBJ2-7	ASSLLGQGRNEQY
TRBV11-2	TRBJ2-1	ASSLYSGLALNNEQF
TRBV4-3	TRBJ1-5	ASSQDFPEDYSNQPQH
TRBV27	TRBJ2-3	ASSSWSPPDTQY
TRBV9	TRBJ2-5	ASSPGQVHQETQY
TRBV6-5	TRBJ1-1	ASLLQANTEAF
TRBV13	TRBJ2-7	ASSSPGQGVYEQY
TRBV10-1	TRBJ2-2	ASSESGQGPNTGELF
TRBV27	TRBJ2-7	ASSPQGAWAYEQY
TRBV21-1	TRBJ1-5	ASSKSYSNQPQH
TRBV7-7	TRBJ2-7	ASSSSPGAYEQY
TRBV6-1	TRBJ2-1	ASSEDATYNEQF
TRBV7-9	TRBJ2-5	ASSLDQGETQY
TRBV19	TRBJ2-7	ASSRLAGAYEQY
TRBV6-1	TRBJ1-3	ATLGGDRNTIY
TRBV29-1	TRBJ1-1	SVERDRGPEAF
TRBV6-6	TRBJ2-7	ASSYTTDRFYEQY
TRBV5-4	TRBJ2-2	ASSPSGTVNTGELF
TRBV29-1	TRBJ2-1	SVEGKGLAGGDEQF
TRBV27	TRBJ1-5	ASKSQGQPQH
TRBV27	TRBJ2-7	ASSFQGREQY